This entry is about one T cell receptor beta chain. Rectal tissue came from one to two pinch biopsies taken at colonoscopy. The data derive from a study of pediatric ulcerative colitis. Generated by immunoSEQ multiplex PCR, the TCRdb table keeps only in-frame clones and is missing some. The sample has 30,000 to 45,000 clones; about three quarters are singletons. Sequenced: gut tissue. This sequence originates from a boy aged 10-17 years with moderate ulcerative colitis.

The CDR3 sequence is CAWSVPRGLGLAEAFF. CDR3 bases: TGTGCCTGGAGTGTACCAAGGGGGCTTGGGCTGGCTGAAGCTTTCTTT. V is TRBV30 and J is TRBJ1-1, with 7 bases lining up with TRBD1. Per the germline V gene, CDR1 is GTSNPN and CDR2 is SVGIG (reference sequence). The CDR3 loop spans 16 amino acids. J was trimmed by 6 bases and V by 0 bases; bases with no gene match: 13.